This TCR beta chain was observed in a study of T cell responses to AZD1222 COVID-19 vaccine. Study-level findings and limits: Clonal diversity was possibly underestimated; the donors were predominantly white British and more often female.

Details on this clone: Its matching antigen is unknown.

The repertoire was sequenced with immunoSEQ multiplex PCR; TCRdb's copy has only in-frame clones and lacks some. Of around 110,000 clones listed, approximately 90% are singletons. Trimming shortened V by 5 bases and J by 8 bases, and 15 bases separated the two germline ends. CDR3 size: 14 residues. The germline V gene encodes CDR1 SGHAT and CDR2 FQNNGV. This chain links TRBV11-2 with TRBJ1-4; D gene ambiguous. Sequencing was performed on peripheral blood, taken 28 days after the second AZD1222 dose. The TCR originated in an adult who received the AZD1222 COVID-19 vaccine. The DNA of the CDR3 is TGTGCCAGCAGCCGCCGGGCCCCCGGAGAAAAACTGTTTTTT. Translating it yields CASSRRAPGEKLFF.